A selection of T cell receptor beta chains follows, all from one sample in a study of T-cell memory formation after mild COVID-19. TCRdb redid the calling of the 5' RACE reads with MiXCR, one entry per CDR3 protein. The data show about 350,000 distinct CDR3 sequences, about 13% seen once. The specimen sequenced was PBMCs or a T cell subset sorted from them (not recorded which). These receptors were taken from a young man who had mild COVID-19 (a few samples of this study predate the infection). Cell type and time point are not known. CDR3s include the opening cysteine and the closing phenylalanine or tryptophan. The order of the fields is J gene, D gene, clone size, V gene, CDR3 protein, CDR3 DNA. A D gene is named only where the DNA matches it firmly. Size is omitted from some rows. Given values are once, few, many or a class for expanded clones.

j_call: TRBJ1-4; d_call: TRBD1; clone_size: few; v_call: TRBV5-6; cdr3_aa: CASSQGQPNEKLFF; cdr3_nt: TGTGCCAGCAGCCAGGGACAGCCTAATGAAAAACTGTTTTTT
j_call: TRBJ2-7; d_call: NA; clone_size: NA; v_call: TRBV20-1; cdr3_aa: CSARDLKGSRAYEQYF; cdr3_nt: TGCAGTGCTAGAGATCTTAAGGGATCGAGAGCCTACGAGCAGTACTTC
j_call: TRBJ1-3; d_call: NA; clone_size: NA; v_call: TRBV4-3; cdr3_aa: CASSLGRAVGNTIYF; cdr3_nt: TGCGCCAGCAGCCTAGGAAGGGCAGTGGGAAACACCATATATTTT
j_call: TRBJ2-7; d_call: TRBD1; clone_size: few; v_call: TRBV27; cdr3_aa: CASSLLPGQDPYEQYF; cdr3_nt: TGTGCCAGCAGTTTGCTACCGGGACAGGACCCCTACGAGCAGTACTTC
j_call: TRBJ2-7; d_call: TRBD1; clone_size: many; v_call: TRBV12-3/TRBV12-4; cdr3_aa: CASSFRDRAYEQYF; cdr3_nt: TGTGCCAGCAGTTTCCGGGACAGGGCCTACGAGCAGTACTTC
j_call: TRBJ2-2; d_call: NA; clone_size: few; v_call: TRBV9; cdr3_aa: CASSVRTGWNTGELFF; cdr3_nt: TGTGCCAGCAGCGTACGAACAGGGTGGAACACCGGGGAGCTGTTTTTT
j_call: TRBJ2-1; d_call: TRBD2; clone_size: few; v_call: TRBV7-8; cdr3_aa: CASSLMGLAGYYNEQFF; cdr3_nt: TGTGCCAGCAGCTTAATGGGACTAGCGGGGTACTACAATGAGCAGTTCTTC
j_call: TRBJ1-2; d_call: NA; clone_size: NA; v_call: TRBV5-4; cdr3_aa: CASSPAGAGRYGYTF; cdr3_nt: TGTGCCAGCAGTCCTGCGGGGGCGGGTCGCTATGGCTACACCTTC
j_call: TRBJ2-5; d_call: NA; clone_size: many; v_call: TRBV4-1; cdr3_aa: CASSRAGSRFQETQYF; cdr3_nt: TGCGCCAGCAGCCGGGCCGGGAGCAGGTTCCAAGAGACCCAGTACTTC
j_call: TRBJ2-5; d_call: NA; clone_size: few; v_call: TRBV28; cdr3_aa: CASSIGAVETQYF; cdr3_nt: TGTGCCAGCAGCATAGGGGCCGTGGAGACCCAGTACTTC
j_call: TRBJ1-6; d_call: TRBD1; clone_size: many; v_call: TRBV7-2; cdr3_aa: CASSLQGADSPLHF; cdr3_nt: TGTGCCAGCAGCTTACAGGGGGCGGATTCACCCCTCCACTTT
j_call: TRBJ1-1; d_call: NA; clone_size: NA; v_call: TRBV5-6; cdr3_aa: CASSRRGRTEAFF; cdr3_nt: TGTGCCAGCAGCCGCAGGGGCCGCACTGAAGCTTTCTTT
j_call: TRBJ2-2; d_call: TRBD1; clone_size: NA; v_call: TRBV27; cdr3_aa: CASSRQGALTGELFF; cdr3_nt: TGTGCCAGCAGCCGACAGGGGGCGTTGACCGGGGAGCTGTTTTTT
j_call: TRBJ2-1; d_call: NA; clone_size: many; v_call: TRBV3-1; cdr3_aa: CASSHNWDTEEQFF; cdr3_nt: TGTGCCAGCAGCCATAACTGGGACACCGAAGAGCAGTTCTTC
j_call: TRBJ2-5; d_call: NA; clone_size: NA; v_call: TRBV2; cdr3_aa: CASPGPSLQETQYF; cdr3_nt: TGTGCCAGCCCTGGGCCGAGCCTCCAAGAGACCCAGTACTTC
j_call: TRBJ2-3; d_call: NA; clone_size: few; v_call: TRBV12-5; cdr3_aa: CASGSNRRDTQYF; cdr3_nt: TGTGCTAGTGGTTCCAATCGGCGGGATACGCAGTATTTT
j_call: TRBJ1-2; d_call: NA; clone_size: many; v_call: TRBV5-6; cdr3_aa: CASSPFFQGAGYTF; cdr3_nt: TGTGCCAGCAGTCCCTTTTTCCAGGGCGCGGGCTACACCTTC
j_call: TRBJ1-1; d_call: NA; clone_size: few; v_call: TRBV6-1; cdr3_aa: CASSDRGYNTEAFF; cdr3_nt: TGTGCCAGCAGTGATAGGGGCTATAACACTGAAGCTTTCTTT
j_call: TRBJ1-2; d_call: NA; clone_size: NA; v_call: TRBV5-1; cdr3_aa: CASSFTKQPLYGYTF; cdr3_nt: TGCGCCAGCAGCTTCACGAAACAGCCACTCTATGGCTACACCTTC
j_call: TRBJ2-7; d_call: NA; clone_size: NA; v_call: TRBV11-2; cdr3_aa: CASSLGFEQYF; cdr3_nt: TGTGCCAGCAGCTTAGGGTTCGAGCAGTACTTC
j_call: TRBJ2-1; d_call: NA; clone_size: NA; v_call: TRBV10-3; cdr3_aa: CAISESYGVSYNEQFF; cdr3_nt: TGTGCCATCAGTGAGTCGTACGGGGTGTCCTACAATGAGCAGTTCTTC
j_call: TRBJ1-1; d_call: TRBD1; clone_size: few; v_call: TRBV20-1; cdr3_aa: CSATGTEKNTEAFF; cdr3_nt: TGCAGTGCTACTGGGACAGAGAAGAACACTGAAGCTTTCTTT
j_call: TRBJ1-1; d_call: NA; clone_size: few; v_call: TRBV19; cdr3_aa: CASRVFDRNTEAFF; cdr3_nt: TGTGCCAGTAGGGTGTTTGACCGTAACACTGAAGCTTTCTTT
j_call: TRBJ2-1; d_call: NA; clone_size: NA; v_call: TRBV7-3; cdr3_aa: CASSPPGHPSYNEQFF; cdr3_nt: TGTGCCAGCAGCCCCCCAGGCCATCCATCCTACAATGAGCAGTTCTTC
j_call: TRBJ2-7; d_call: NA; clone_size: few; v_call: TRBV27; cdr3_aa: CASSNRRTDEYF; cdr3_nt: TGTGCCAGCAGTAACCGACGGACGGACGAGTACTTC
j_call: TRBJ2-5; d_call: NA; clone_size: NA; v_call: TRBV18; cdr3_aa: CASSPPGPLRETQYF; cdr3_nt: TGTGCCAGCTCACCACCAGGGCCCCTGAGGGAGACCCAGTACTTC
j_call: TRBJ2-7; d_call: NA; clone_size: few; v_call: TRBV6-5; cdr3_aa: CASSYSDGYEQYF; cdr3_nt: TGTGCCAGCAGTTACAGTGACGGCTACGAGCAGTACTTC
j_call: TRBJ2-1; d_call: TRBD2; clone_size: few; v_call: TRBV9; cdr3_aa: CASAGERGALFEQFF; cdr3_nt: TGTGCCAGCGCGGGGGAGCGGGGGGCCCTCTTTGAGCAGTTCTTC
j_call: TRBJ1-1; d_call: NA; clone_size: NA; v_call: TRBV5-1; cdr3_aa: CASSLLGTPNTEAFF; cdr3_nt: TGCGCCAGCAGCTTATTGGGGACACCGAACACTGAAGCTTTCTTT
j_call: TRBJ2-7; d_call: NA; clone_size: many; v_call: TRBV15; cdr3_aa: CATSREAGGGQTYEQYF; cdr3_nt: TGTGCCACCAGCAGAGAAGCCGGTGGAGGACAGACCTACGAGCAGTACTTC
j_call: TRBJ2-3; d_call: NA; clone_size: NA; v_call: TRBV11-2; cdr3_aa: CASSLSSVGSF; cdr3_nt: TGTGCCAGCAGCTTAAGTTCGGTTGGCTCTTTT
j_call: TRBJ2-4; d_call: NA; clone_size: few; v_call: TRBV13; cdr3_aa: CASSPGGPGNIQYF; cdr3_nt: TGTGCCAGCAGCCCGGGGGGCCCGGGAAACATTCAGTACTTC
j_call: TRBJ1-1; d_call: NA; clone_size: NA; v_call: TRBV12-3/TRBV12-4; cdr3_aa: CASKRELFGF; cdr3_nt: TGTGCCAGCAAGAGGGAATTGTTTGGTTTT
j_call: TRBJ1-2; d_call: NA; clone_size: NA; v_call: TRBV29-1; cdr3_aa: CSVAAAYYGYTF; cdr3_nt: TGCAGCGTTGCAGCAGCGTACTATGGCTACACCTTC
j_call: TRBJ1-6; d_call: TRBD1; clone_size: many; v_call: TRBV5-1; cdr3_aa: CASSLITGDSPLHF; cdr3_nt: TGCGCCAGCAGCTTGATCACAGGGGATTCACCCCTCCACTTT
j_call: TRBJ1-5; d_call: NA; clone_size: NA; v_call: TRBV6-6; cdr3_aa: CASSYTPGEGGISTTNQPQHF; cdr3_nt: TGTGCCAGCAGTTACACTCCCGGGGAGGGAGGAATTTCTACAACTAATCAGCCCCAGCATTTT
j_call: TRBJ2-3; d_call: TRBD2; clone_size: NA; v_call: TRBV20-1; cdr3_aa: CSASPRLAATDTQYF; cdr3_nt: TGCAGTGCTAGCCCTCGACTAGCGGCCACAGATACGCAGTATTTT
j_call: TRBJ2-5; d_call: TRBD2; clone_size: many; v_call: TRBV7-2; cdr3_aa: CASSRDSGGGLKTQYF; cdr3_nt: TGTGCCAGCAGCCGGGATAGCGGGGGAGGTCTAAAGACCCAGTACTTC
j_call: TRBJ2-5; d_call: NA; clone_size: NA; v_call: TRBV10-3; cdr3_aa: CAISESGRVSETQYF; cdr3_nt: TGTGCCATCAGTGAGTCCGGCAGGGTGTCCGAGACCCAGTACTTC
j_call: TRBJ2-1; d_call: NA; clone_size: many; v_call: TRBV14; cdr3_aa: CASSRNNEQFF; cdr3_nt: TGTGCCAGCAGCCGGAACAATGAGCAGTTCTTC
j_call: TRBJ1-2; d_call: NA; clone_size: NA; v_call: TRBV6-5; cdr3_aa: CASDYRGGGSYTF; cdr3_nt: TGTGCCAGCGATTATAGGGGCGGGGGTAGCTACACCTTC
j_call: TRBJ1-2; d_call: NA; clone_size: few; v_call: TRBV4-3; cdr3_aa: CASSHRDGNYGYTF; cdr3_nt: TGCGCCAGCAGCCACAGGGATGGGAACTATGGCTACACCTTC